One and the same sample provided the 13 T cell receptor beta chains below, sequenced in a study of preoperative IRX-2 immunotherapy in early breast cancer. Sequenced by immunoSEQ multiplex PCR; TCRdb stores in-frame clones only, minus some. This repertoire shows around 62,000 clones, approximately 95% found once; its top ten account for roughly 1.8%. Treatment indicated: preoperative locoregional IRX-2 cytokine immunotherapy. This sample was gathered from a patient treated with IRX-2 immunotherapy. The receptors stem from a human donor with breast cancer.

The chain carries TRBV28 and TRBJ2-5; D is perhaps TRBD1 (6 bases). The CDR3 extends over 14 amino acids. The ends were cut back, 6 bases at V and 4 bases at J, with 15 bases in the middle. CDR1 MDHEN and CDR2 SYDVKM come from the germline V gene. The CDR3 is CASRNSGVGETQYF. The CDR3 DNA sequence: TGTGCCAGCAGAAATTCAGGGGTCGGAGAGACCCAGTACTTC.

CDR3 residues: CASSLAPGLAGVWFF. CDR3 nucleotide sequence: TGTGCCAGCAGCTTAGCACCGGGACTAGCGGGAGTCTGGTTCTTC. The chain couples TRBV7-9 to TRBJ2-1; 14 bases align to TRBD2. Germline CDR1 is SEHNR and CDR2 is FQNEAQ (reference sequence). The length of the CDR3 is 15 residues. J gave up 15 bases and V 0 bases, and 7 bases lay outside the gene matches.

This sequence joins TRBV6-1 and TRBJ1-5; D is unclear. This CDR3 has 12 residues. In germline, CDR1 is MNHNS, CDR2 SASEGT. V gave up 4 bases and J gave up 4 bases, with 5 bases separating them. In DNA, the CDR3 is TGTGCCAGCAGTGTCTTGAATCAGCCCCAGCATTTT. It translates to CASSVLNQPQHF.

The chain links TRBV4-3 to TRBJ1-2, with unresolved D. This CDR3 region has 15 residues. V was trimmed by 0 bases and J by 7 bases, leaving 15 bases between them. CDR1 is LGHNA and CDR2 is YSLEER in the germline V gene. CDR3 in amino acids: CASSQDGSLVFGYTF. In nucleotides, the CDR3 is TGCGCCAGCAGCCAAGACGGGAGCCTCGTTTTTGGCTACACCTTC.

This clone was detected once. The gene calls are TRBV9 and TRBJ2-3, with D perhaps TRBD1 (6 bases). Trimming removed 0 bases at V and 1 base at J, with 18 bases between. CDR3 length: 18 amino acids. Germline lookup yields CDR1 SGDLS and CDR2 YYNGEE. CDR3 amino acids: CASSVDPTGVTRTDTQYF. The CDR3 DNA sequence: TGTGCCAGCAGCGTAGACCCGACAGGCGTCACCCGCACAGATACGCAGTATTTT.

The chain recombines TRBV29-1 with TRBJ2-1, with 8 nucleotides matching TRBD2. The J segment lost 9 bases and the V segment lost 4 bases, leaving 8 bases of the junction unmatched. Germline lookup yields CDR1 SQVTM and CDR2 ANQGSEA. CDR3 length: 13 amino acids. CDR3 sequence (DNA): TGCAGCGTTGCCGAGACTAGCGAAGGTGAGCAGTTCTTC. Translated: CSVAETSEGEQFF.

On this clone: The DNA is omitted, as the CDR3 cannot be located on it reliably, and the CDR3 follows TCRdb's listing. This chain connects TRBV4-3 to TRBJ1-1; the table's D call of TRBD1 was not tested on the DNA. Germline CDR1 is LGHNA and CDR2 is YSLEER. The CDR3 is 22 residues long, ends included. The CDR3 sequence is CASSQDVPVVSSFRGVDTEAFF.

J is TRBJ1-5 and V is TRBV7-2; D gene uncertain. V dropped 5 bases and J dropped 0 bases, with 5 bases sitting between them. CDR1 and CDR2 from the germline V gene are SGHTA and FQGNSA. This CDR3 is 13 amino acids long. The CDR3 region has the DNA TGTGCCAGCAGCAAGGTTAGCAATCAGCCCCAGCATTTT. Amino acids: CASSKVSNQPQHF.

The V call is TRBV11-2, the J call TRBJ1-1, with a possible D match to TRBD1 (6 bases). Germline lookup yields CDR1 SGHAT and CDR2 FQNNGV. The V end was cut by 3 bases, the J end by 5 bases, with 13 bases between. This CDR3 has 14 residues. CDR3 amino acids: CASSFGGGGTEAFF. The CDR3 DNA sequence: TGTGCCAGCAGCTTTGGGGGCGGGGGAACTGAAGCTTTCTTT.

The chain uses TRBV9 and TRBJ1-6; D remains unclear. CDR3 size: 15 residues. With 4 bases removed from V and 3 bases from J, the gap between germline ends came to 11 bases. Germline assignment: CDR1 SGDLS and CDR2 YYNGEE. CDR3 coding DNA: TGTGCCAGCAGCCCCACAGTATTCTATAATTCACCCCTCCACTTT. Translating gives CASSPTVFYNSPLHF.

V usage is TRBV4-1 and J usage is TRBJ2-7; D remains unclear. Trimming stripped 1 base from V and 2 bases from J, with 6 bases between. The CDR3 loop spans 13 amino acids. Germline V gives CDR1 MGHRA, CDR2 YSYEKL. Here the CDR3 reads CASSQVNTYEQYF. The CDR3 nucleotides are TGCGCCAGCAGCCAAGTAAATACCTACGAGCAGTACTTC.

This chain connects TRBV11-2 to TRBJ2-5; TRBD1 matches at 7 bases. The CDR3 contains 14 residues. The junction had 14 bases not matched to a gene; V was cut back by 5 bases and J by 11 bases. Germline-derived CDR1 and CDR2 are SGHAT and FQNNGV. The CDR3 is CASSAVRGRIEQYF. The CDR3 bases are TGTGCCAGCAGCGCAGTGAGGGGGCGAATTGAGCAGTACTTC. The variable domain in full, with the rest retrieved from reference TRBV11-2 and TRBJ2-5, is EAGVAQSPRYKIIEKRQSVAFWCNPISGHATLYWYQQILGQGPKLLIQFQNNGVVDDSQLPKDRFSAERLKGVDSTLKIQPAKLEDSAVYLCASSAVRGRIEQYFGPGTRLLVL.

The chain links TRBV28 to TRBJ1-2; D is unclear. The germline CDR1 and CDR2 sequences are MDHEN and SYDVKM. V was pared by 6 bases and J by 2 bases, with 16 bases between. This CDR3 is built from 15 residues. This chain's CDR3 is CASRHPSSPNYGYTF. CDR3 nucleotides: TGTGCCAGCAGACACCCCAGCAGTCCCAACTATGGCTACACCTTC.